This entry lists 31 T cell receptor beta chains sequenced from one sample in a study of T-cell reconstitution after alpha-beta-depleted transplantation in children. Unique molecular identifiers were incorporated when the TCRbeta library was constructed. One entry per CDR3 protein results from TCRdb running MiXCR on the PCR reads. The data show 550,000 to 600,000 distinct CDR3 sequences, 20% to 25% seen once. Source: PBMCs, mostly from graft donor cells, taken 360 days after TCRalphabeta/CD19-depleted stem cell transplant. Receptors originate from a boy under two years old who had a stem cell transplant for acute myeloid leukemia, so the T cells may come from the graft donor.

This clonotype was observed a single time. The V and J genes are TRBV9 and TRBJ2-7; 8 nucleotides agree with TRBD1. After removal of 3 bases from V and 5 bases from J, the junction contained 28 bases not matched to a gene. CDR3 length: 21 amino acids. The V gene's germline CDR1 is SGDLS and CDR2 YYNGEE. The CDR3 sequence: CASSAGQGQFEDLGRFHEQYF. CDR3 DNA sequence: TGTGCCAGCAGCGCCGGACAGGGCCAATTTGAGGACCTTGGACGTTTCCACGAGCAGTACTTC.

The chain couples TRBV27 to TRBJ1-1; D unresolved. Germline V gene lookup returns CDR1 MNHEY and CDR2 SMNVEV (reference sequence). CDR3 length equals 14 residues. The V end was cut by 3 bases, the J end by 4 bases, with 12 bases between. As DNA, the CDR3 is TGTGCCAGCAGTTTGGTCCACGGAGTCACTGAAGCTTTCTTT. This translates into CASSLVHGVTEAFF.

The chain is built from TRBV29-1 and TRBJ2-5, with D perhaps matching TRBD1 (6 bases). Germline lookup yields CDR1 SQVTM and CDR2 ANQGSEA. This CDR3 is 15 amino acids long. V shed 1 base and J shed 1 base, with 13 bases lying between them. The CDR3 loop reads CSVEVMGALQETQYF. DNA for the CDR3: TGCAGCGTTGAAGTGATGGGGGCCCTCCAAGAGACCCAGTACTTC. The entire variable domain, with the rest obtained from reference TRBV29-1 and TRBJ2-5, is as follows: SAVISQKPSRDICQRGTSLTIQCQVDSQVTMMFWYRQQPGQSLTLIATANQGSEATYESGFVIDKFPISRPNLTFSTLTVSNMSPEDSSIYLCSVEVMGALQETQYFGPGTRLLVL.

This clonotype was counted at least ten times. This sequence joins TRBV20-1 and TRBJ1-2; weak D call: TRBD1 (6 bases). CDR1 and CDR2 (germline): DFQATT, SNEGSKA (reference sequence). Trimming took off 6 bases at V and 1 base at J, with 15 bases between the two ends. The CDR3 contains 14 residues. CDR3 in amino acids: CSAQDSGYNYGYTF. CDR3 nucleotide sequence: TGCAGTGCCCAGGACAGTGGGTATAACTATGGCTACACCTTC.

CDR3 coding DNA: TGTGCCAGCAGCCAATCAGCGGGGGGCACAGATACGCAGTATTTT. As protein: CASSQSAGGTDTQYF. The V gene is TRBV3-1, the J gene TRBJ2-3; 8 bases align to TRBD2. V shed 2 bases and J 1 base; nucleotides not matched to a gene: 2. Germline V gene sequence: CDR1 LGHDT, CDR2 YNNKEL (reference sequence). The length of the CDR3 is 15 residues.

In this sample, this clonotype turned up many times. The chain links TRBV5-1 to TRBJ1-1; D gene unclear. In germline, CDR1 is SGHRS, CDR2 YFSETQ. V lost 0 bases and J 2 bases, leaving 5 bases between the germline ends. The CDR3 extends over 13 amino acids. For the CDR3, the DNA is TGCGCCAGCAGCTTGGAGATTAACACTGAAGCTTTCTTT. Translated, it gives CASSLEINTEAFF.

This clonotype has just a few counts. The chain joins TRBV11-1 to TRBJ2-7; D is unresolved. Germline CDR1 reads SGHAT; CDR2 reads FQDESV (reference sequence). The CDR3 covers 13 residues. Deletions cut 5 bases from V and 2 bases from J, with 10 bases between. The CDR3 DNA follows: TGTGCCAGCAGCCCTTCAAGCACCTACGAGCAGTACGTC. Amino acids: CASSPSSTYEQYV.

This clonotype was seen at least ten times. This rearrangement joins TRBV5-1 to TRBJ2-7, with D possibly TRBD1 on 6 matching bases. The germline V gene has CDR1 SGHRS and CDR2 YFSETQ. The CDR3 extends over 13 amino acids. Between the trimmed V and J ends, which lost 0 bases and 7 bases, there was a span of 11 bases. This chain's CDR3 is CASSLGRGLEQYF. CDR3 nucleotide sequence: TGCGCCAGCAGCTTGGGCAGGGGTTTGGAGCAGTACTTC.

This clonotype turned up a few times. The chain has TRBV20-1 and TRBJ2-3, with unresolved D. This CDR3 is built from 13 residues. Germline values: CDR1 DFQATT, CDR2 SNEGSKA (reference sequence). V lost 6 bases and J lost 4, with 14 bases in between. The CDR3 spells CSAWADQADTQYF. CDR3 nucleotide sequence: TGCAGTGCATGGGCAGATCAAGCAGATACGCAGTATTTT.

This clonotype was detected ten times or more. The chain links TRBV12-3 or TRBV12-4 to TRBJ2-2; no clear D. This CDR3 is 15 amino acids long. V gave up 4 bases and J gave up 4 bases, with 13 bases separating them. Written as DNA, the CDR3 is TGTGCCAGCAGTTCCCGCCTAGATGCCACCGGGGAGCTGTTTTTT. It translates to CASSSRLDATGELFF.

This clonotype was counted a few times. The chain has TRBV25-1 and TRBJ2-5; D is ambiguous. V was trimmed by 10 bases and J by 5 bases, leaving 11 bases between them. The germline V gene has CDR1 MGHDK and CDR2 SYGVNS. The CDR3 length is 11 residues. CDR3: CATNVGETQYF. For the CDR3, the DNA is TGTGCCACCAACGTAGGGGAGACCCAGTACTTC.

This clonotype was seen repeatedly, ten times or more. The rearrangement links TRBV12-3 or TRBV12-4 to TRBJ2-3; the D is unclear. V was pared by 8 bases and J by 0 bases, with 6 bases between. This CDR3 is built from 12 residues. The CDR3 DNA reads TGTGCCAGCCTCCGGAGCACAGATACGCAGTATTTT. Residues: CASLRSTDTQYF.

This clonotype was observed a few times. The chain links TRBV9 to TRBJ2-1; D call uncertain. Germline CDR1 and CDR2: SGDLS and YYNGEE. The CDR3 is made up of 17 amino acids. Trimming left V 0 bases short and J 7 bases short, with 20 bases between. CDR3 sequence reads: CASSVVRMSGRLNEQFF. Written as DNA, the CDR3 is TGTGCCAGCAGCGTAGTCCGTATGTCGGGCAGGCTAAATGAGCAGTTCTTC.

J is TRBJ2-1 and V is TRBV12-5, with D possibly being TRBD1 or TRBD2 (6 bases each). Trimming removed 7 bases from V and 9 bases from J, with 13 bases in between. The CDR3 consists of 12 residues. Germline V lookup: CDR1 LGHNT, CDR2 FRNRAP. This CDR3 is CASALTGAEQFF. The CDR3 DNA reads as TGTGCTAGTGCCCTCACGGGGGCTGAGCAGTTCTTC.

A few counts support this clonotype. The chain is built from TRBV27 and TRBJ1-2; D gene uncertain. V lost 5 bases, J lost 2 bases, and 9 bases lay in between. This CDR3 is 13 amino acids long. Per germline, CDR1 MNHEY and CDR2 SMNVEV (reference sequence). The CDR3 spells CASSPTPNYGYTF. CDR3 DNA sequence: TGTGCCAGCAGTCCGACACCGAACTATGGCTACACCTTC.

The chain combines TRBV20-1 with TRBJ2-1, with no clear D. CDR3 size: 16 residues. CDR1 is DFQATT and CDR2 is SNEGSKA in the germline V gene (reference sequence). The DNA of the CDR3 is TGCAGCGTAAGAAACGTACCCCTAAGCTCCTACAATGAGCAGTTCTTC. It encodes CSVRNVPLSSYNEQFF.

CDR3 sequence (DNA): TGTGCCAGCAGCTTGCGGAGCGGTTGGACCGGGGAGCTGTTTTTT. Encoded protein: CASSLRSGWTGELFF. The chain couples TRBV7-2 to TRBJ2-2; the D gene is possibly TRBD2 (5 bases). Per the germline V gene, CDR1 is SGHTA and CDR2 is FQGNSA. The germline V and J ends were trimmed by 3 bases and 5 bases, with 13 bases remaining between them. The CDR3 extends over 15 amino acids.

This clonotype was recorded a few times. This chain links TRBV5-8 with TRBJ2-3; TRBD2 might be the D (5 bases). CDR1 and CDR2 (germline): SGHTS, YDEGEE. The CDR3 loop spans 14 amino acids. The V gene lost 5 bases and the J gene lost 1 base, with 11 bases spanning the gap. The CDR3 bases are TGTGCCAGCAGTCGGGAAGTGGGCACAGATACGCAGTATTTT. It specifies CASSREVGTDTQYF.

In this sample, this clonotype turned up a few times. The rearrangement joins TRBV12-3 or TRBV12-4 to TRBJ1-1; D call uncertain. CDR3 size: 14 residues. V was clipped by 5 bases and J by 0 bases, with 10 bases between them. CDR3 DNA: TGTGCCAGCAGTGGTCGCGGGTTGAACACTGAAGCTTTCTTT. It specifies CASSGRGLNTEAFF.

The rearrangement joins TRBV7-3 to TRBJ2-3, with 7 nucleotides matching TRBD1. The germline gives CDR1 SGHTA, CDR2 FQGTGA. The V segment lost 5 bases and the J segment 5 bases; nucleotides outside the gene matches: 4. This CDR3 is built from 13 residues. The CDR3 DNA reads as TGTGCCAGCAGCCTCGACAGGGAAGATACGCAGTATTTT. It is translated as CASSLDREDTQYF.

This clonotype was seen a few times. The V and J genes are TRBV20-1 and TRBJ2-1; D is unclear. Germline V lookup: CDR1 DFQATT, CDR2 SNEGSKA (reference sequence). There are 12 residues in the CDR3. Trimming left V 3 bases short and J 7 bases short, with 10 bases between. The CDR3 nucleotides read TGCAGTGCTAGTTGGCCAGCTAATGAGCAGTTCTTC. Translating gives CSASWPANEQFF.

This clonotype appeared a few times. The rearrangement links TRBV20-1 to TRBJ2-6, with a tentative D call TRBD1 (5 bases). V gave up 4 bases and J gave up 4 bases, with 11 bases separating them. Germline V lookup: CDR1 DFQATT, CDR2 SNEGSKA (reference sequence). The CDR3 sequence is 14 residues long. CDR3 sequence: CSATMGRGANVLTF. The CDR3 region has the DNA TGCAGTGCTACCATGGGGCGCGGGGCCAACGTCCTGACTTTC.

CDR3 in amino acids: CASSSRGALETQYF. The DNA of the CDR3 is TGTGCCAGCAGCTCCAGGGGCGCCTTGGAGACCCAGTACTTC. The chain recombines TRBV7-9 with TRBJ2-5; a weak D match, TRBD1 (6 bases). Between the trimmed V and J ends, which lost 4 bases and 5 bases, there was a span of 14 bases. The CDR3 has 14 amino acids. Germline V lookup: CDR1 SEHNR, CDR2 FQNEAQ (reference sequence).

This chain uses TRBV6-1 with TRBJ1-2; D unresolved. CDR1 is MNHNS, CDR2 SASEGT, per germline. This CDR3 has 13 residues. V was trimmed by 6 bases and J by 8 bases, leaving 16 bases between them. The CDR3 nucleotides read TGTGCCAGCAGACCGACGCCGGTATGGGGCTACACCTTC. Protein product: CASRPTPVWGYTF.

The chain uses TRBV12-3 or TRBV12-4 and TRBJ2-5; 7 bases are shared with TRBD1. The V gene end was trimmed by 1 base and the J gene end by 4 bases; junction bases not matched to a gene: 12. This CDR3 is 17 amino acids long. The CDR3 is CASSLDPRQGGGETQYF. CDR3 coding DNA: TGTGCCAGCAGTTTAGACCCCCGACAGGGCGGCGGAGAGACCCAGTACTTC.

The table lists this clonotype with many counts. This sequence joins TRBV2 and TRBJ2-5, with 10 bases matching TRBD2. The CDR3 has 14 amino acids. After removal of 4 bases from V and 4 bases from J, the junction contained 3 bases not matched to a gene. Germline V gene data show CDR1 as SNHLY and CDR2 as FYNNEI. CDR3 residues: CASSGASGGETQYF. CDR3 DNA sequence: TGTGCCAGCAGTGGGGCTAGCGGGGGAGAGACCCAGTACTTC.

This clonotype was seen ten or more times. The chain combines TRBV20-1 with TRBJ2-5; 7 bases fit TRBD2. Germline assignment: CDR1 DFQATT and CDR2 SNEGSKA (reference sequence). V dropped 3 bases and J dropped 2; count of bases not matched to a gene: 6. The CDR3 has 14 residues. CDR3 nucleotides: TGCAGTGCTAGGACTGTAGCGGGTCAAGAGACCCAGTACTTC. It is translated as CSARTVAGQETQYF.

The chain uses TRBV6-5 and TRBJ1-4; 7 bases are shared with TRBD1. This CDR3 region has 17 residues. Germline loops: CDR1 MNHEY, CDR2 SVGAGI. V gave up 0 bases and J gave up 4 bases; unmatched junction bases: 8. The CDR3 loop is CASSYSDPGQFNEKLFF. CDR3 coding DNA: TGTGCCAGCAGTTACTCGGATCCGGGACAGTTTAATGAAAAACTGTTTTTT.

This clonotype appeared many times. This rearrangement joins TRBV13 to TRBJ2-3, with a tentative D call TRBD1 (6 bases). Deletions cut 6 bases from V and 8 bases from J, with 24 bases between. This CDR3 is built from 16 residues. CDR1 PRHDT and CDR2 FYEKMQ come from the germline V gene (reference sequence). CDR3 protein: CASSPDLQGIDATQYF. Here the CDR3 DNA reads TGTGCCAGCAGTCCAGACTTACAGGGCATCGATGCTACGCAGTATTTT.

This clonotype occurred a few times. J is TRBJ2-7 and V is TRBV7-9; weak D call: TRBD1 (5 bases). This CDR3 has 14 residues. Germline loops: CDR1 SEHNR, CDR2 FQNEAQ (reference sequence). Trimming removed 3 bases from V and 2 bases from J, with 11 bases in between. CDR3 nucleotide sequence: TGTGCCAGCAGCTTGACAGCTAACACCTACGAGCAGTACTTC. Protein: CASSLTANTYEQYF. The full variable domain, with the rest looked up from reference TRBV7-9 and TRBJ2-7, is DTGVSQNPRHKITKRGQNVTFRCDPISEHNRLYWYRQTLGQGPEFLTYFQNEAQLEKSRLLSDRFSAERPKGSFSTLEIQRTEQGDSAMYLCASSLTANTYEQYFGPGTRLTVT.

The chain uses TRBV12-3 or TRBV12-4 and TRBJ2-3; the D gene could be TRBD1 or TRBD2 (6 bases each). V lost 4 bases to trimming and J lost 3 bases, with 11 bases between them. The CDR3 is made up of 14 amino acids. The CDR3 reads CASSYQGRTDTQYF. Here the CDR3 DNA reads TGTGCCAGCAGTTATCAGGGGAGGACAGATACGCAGTATTTT.